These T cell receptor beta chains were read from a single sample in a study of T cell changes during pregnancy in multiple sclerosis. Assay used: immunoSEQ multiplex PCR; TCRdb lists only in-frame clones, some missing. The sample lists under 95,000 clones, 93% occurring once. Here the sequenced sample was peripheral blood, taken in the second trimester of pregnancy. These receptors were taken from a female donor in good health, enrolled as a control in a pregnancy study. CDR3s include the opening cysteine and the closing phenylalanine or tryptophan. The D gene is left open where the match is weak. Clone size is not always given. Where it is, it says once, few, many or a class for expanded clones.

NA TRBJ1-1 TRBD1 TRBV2 CASHGQGTGMPEAFF
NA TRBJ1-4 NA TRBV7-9 CASSLGDGEKLFF
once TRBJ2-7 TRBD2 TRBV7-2 CASSLVGGTGGEQYF
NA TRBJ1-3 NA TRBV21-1 CASSWKGQSNTIYF
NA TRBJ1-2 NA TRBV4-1 CASSQDMETLNYGYTF
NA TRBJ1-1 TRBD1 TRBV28 CASILGQKPTEAFF
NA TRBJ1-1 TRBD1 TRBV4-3 CASSHAWTGAYEAFF
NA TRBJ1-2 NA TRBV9 CASSSRRGGVVYGYTF
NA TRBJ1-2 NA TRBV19 CASTSNTGFPDYGYTF
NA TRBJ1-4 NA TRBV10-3 CAISPATNEKLFF
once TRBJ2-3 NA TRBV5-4 CASSQETRVTDTQYF
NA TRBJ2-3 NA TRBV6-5 CASSYGGADTQYF
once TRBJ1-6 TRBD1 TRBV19 CATQGASMNSPLHF
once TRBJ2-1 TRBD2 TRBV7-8 CASSLSGGLRNEQFF
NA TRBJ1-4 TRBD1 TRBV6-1 CASTTPGTGPEKLFF
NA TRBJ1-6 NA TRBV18 CASSPSGRSPLHF